The 30 T cell receptor beta chains given below trace back to one sample, sequenced in a study of T-cell memory formation after mild COVID-19 (dated by TCRdb to about 2021). The library was prepared using 5' RACE. The reads were generated on an Illumina NovaSeq 6000. TCRdb ran its own pipeline on the public reads, namely fastp trimming at Q25 and MiXCR clone calling, and kept in-frame beta chains. Each CDR3 protein gets just one entry, which takes the most common genes and DNA from the rows behind it. In all, the sample holds 350,000 or so distinct CDR3 sequences, and approximately 22% of those were seen once. In total, the top ten clones hold about 21% of the sample. The sequencing input was PBMCs or a T cell subset sorted from them (not recorded which). The source is a man aged 18 to 29 who had mild COVID-19 (a few samples of this study predate the infection). The sample titles of this study are shuffled in the database, so cell type and time point are left out; the donor was told from shared clones.

The table lists this clonotype with a few counts. The V gene is TRBV20-1, the J gene TRBJ1-6, with D hard to call. The CDR3 has 14 residues. From germline, CDR1 is DFQATT and CDR2 SNEGSKA (reference sequence). Between the trimmed V and J ends, which lost 3 bases and 0 bases, there was a span of 6 bases. Here the CDR3 DNA reads TGCAGTGCTAGCCCCAGCTCCTATAATTCACCCCTCCACTTT. Amino acids: CSASPSSYNSPLHF.

This clonotype has more than one count but fewer than ten. This chain joins TRBV9 and TRBJ2-2; 7 positions agree with TRBD2. Looked up from germline, CDR1 is SGDLS and CDR2 is YYNGEE. Trimming cost V 6 bases and J 1 base; bases outside gene matches: 6. CDR3 size: 15 residues. The CDR3 bases are TGTGCCAGCAATGTGGCGGGGGTGAACACCGGGGAGCTGTTTTTT. As protein: CASNVAGVNTGELFF.

The CDR3 DNA follows: TGTGCCAGCAGCGTCGGAGGGGGACTAGTCAAAGAGACCCAGTACTTC. Its protein product is CASSVGGGLVKETQYF. The rearrangement uses TRBV9 and TRBJ2-5; 8 bases are a match to TRBD2. CDR1 is SGDLS, CDR2 YYNGEE, per germline. Unmatched junction bases numbered 9, after V lost 2 bases and J lost 3 bases. The length of the CDR3 is 16 residues.

The genes are TRBV4-1 and TRBJ2-7; maybe TRBD2 (5 bases). Germline V gives CDR1 MGHRA, CDR2 YSYEKL. Trimming took off 0 bases at V and 7 bases at J, with 13 bases between the two ends. This CDR3 has 14 amino acids. For the CDR3, the DNA is TGCGCCAGCAGCCAAGAACCCGGGGATTGGGAGCAGTACTTC. Translating it yields CASSQEPGDWEQYF.

This chain connects TRBV10-3 to TRBJ2-5; 7 nucleotides align to TRBD1. The V and J ends lost 11 bases and 1 base, in that order; junction bases with no gene match: 10. The CDR3 runs to 14 residues. Germline V lookup: CDR1 ENHRY, CDR2 SYGVKD. The CDR3 loop reads CASKGTAIQETQYF. The CDR3 DNA sequence: TGTGCCTCGAAGGGGACAGCAATCCAAGAGACCCAGTACTTC.

This chain uses TRBV9 with TRBJ1-3; unclear D gene. The CDR3 consists of 17 residues. V dropped 0 bases and J dropped 2 bases, with 15 bases sitting between them. Germline CDR1 SGDLS, CDR2 YYNGEE. CDR3: CASSVEVTLRPGNTIYF. CDR3 DNA: TGTGCCAGCAGCGTAGAGGTAACCCTCCGCCCTGGAAACACCATATATTTT.

The CDR3 here is CASSVRGGAGETQYF. CDR3 nucleotides: TGTGCCAGCAGCGTACGCGGGGGTGCTGGAGAGACCCAGTACTTC. The J gene is TRBJ2-5, the V gene TRBV9, with 7 bases that match TRBD2. The CDR3 extends over 15 amino acids. With V trimmed by 1 base and J by 4 bases, 7 bases remained unmatched. CDR1 is SGDLS, CDR2 YYNGEE, per germline.

This clonotype has at least ten counts. V usage is TRBV7-9 and J usage is TRBJ2-1; maybe TRBD1 (6 bases). The CDR3 is 14 amino acids. Germline lookup yields CDR1 SEHNR and CDR2 FQNEAQ (reference sequence). V was pared by 5 bases and J by 10 bases, with 18 bases between. The CDR3 here is CASSPSKGVGEQFF. DNA of the CDR3: TGTGCCAGCAGCCCAAGCAAGGGGGTTGGCGAGCAGTTCTTC.

This clonotype turned up a few times. This chain links TRBV5-6 with TRBJ1-5; 7 nucleotides align to TRBD1. CDR3 size: 16 residues. Losses at the gene ends were 0 bases for V and 2 bases for J; bases not matched to a gene: 5. Germline values: CDR1 SGHDT, CDR2 YYEEEE. DNA of the CDR3: TGTGCCAGCAGCTTGGAGGGGGCGATGGGCAATCAGCCCCAGCATTTT. It translates to CASSLEGAMGNQPQHF.

This clonotype was seen a handful of times. This sequence joins TRBV20-1 and TRBJ2-5; TRBD2 matches 12 bases. Losses at the gene ends were 3 bases for V and 5 bases for J; bases not matched to a gene: 13. Germline V CDR1 and CDR2: DFQATT, SNEGSKA (reference sequence). The CDR3 spans 17 residues. The CDR3 DNA follows: TGCAGTGCTAGGGGGACCCTAGCGGGGGGGCCCTGGGAGACCCAGTACTTC. It specifies CSARGTLAGGPWETQYF.

This chain links TRBV20-1 with TRBJ2-7; tentatively, D is TRBD1 (5 bases). The CDR3 sequence is 15 residues long. Trimming removed 6 bases from V and 7 bases from J, with 25 bases in between. CDR1 is DFQATT and CDR2 is SNEGSKA in the germline V gene (reference sequence). The DNA for the CDR3 is TGCAGTGCGGAGCCGACAGTGGCATCCCCAGGGGAGCAGTACTTC. Encoded protein: CSAEPTVASPGEQYF.

This rearrangement joins TRBV29-1 to TRBJ1-5, with 7 bases matching TRBD1. In germline, CDR1 is SQVTM, CDR2 ANQGSEA. V was pared by 7 bases and J by 2 bases, with 5 bases of the junction left unmatched. The CDR3 sequence is 13 residues long. CDR3: CSDHGQGNQPQHF. The CDR3 DNA is TGCAGCGACCATGGACAGGGCAATCAGCCCCAGCATTTT.

This sequence joins TRBV6-4 and TRBJ1-1, with a possible D match to TRBD1 (6 bases). The CDR3 length is 18 residues. V was shortened by 0 bases and J by 1 base, with 18 bases between the two germline ends. The germline gives CDR1 MRHNA, CDR2 SNTAGT. CDR3 protein: CASSDSPQDRFENTEAFF. DNA of the CDR3: TGTGCCAGCAGTGACTCACCCCAGGACAGATTTGAGAACACTGAAGCTTTCTTT.

In its sample, this clonotype was seen many times. The chain couples TRBV3-1 to TRBJ1-5, with D hard to call. Trimming took 1 base from V and 6 from J, leaving 4 bases between them. The CDR3 contains 12 residues. Germline CDR1 is LGHDT and CDR2 is YNNKEL (reference sequence). The CDR3 nucleotides are TGTGCCAGCAGCCAAGTTGGTCAGCCCCAGCATTTT. Its protein is CASSQVGQPQHF.

The chain uses TRBV10-3 and TRBJ1-1, with D perhaps matching TRBD1 (6 bases). The CDR3 consists of 14 residues. Between the trimmed V and J ends, which lost 8 bases and 0 bases, there was a span of 13 bases. The germline V gene encodes CDR1 ENHRY and CDR2 SYGVKD. Here the CDR3 reads CAILSDRMNTEAFF. CDR3 sequence (DNA): TGTGCCATCTTATCGGACAGAATGAACACTGAAGCTTTCTTT.

The CDR3: CASSESVRGRPGVATNEKLFF. CDR3 bases: TGTGCCAGCAGTGAATCTGTGAGAGGTCGGCCAGGGGTCGCAACTAATGAAAAACTGTTTTTT. The rearrangement links TRBV25-1 to TRBJ1-4, with D tentatively TRBD1 (6 bases). This CDR3 has 21 residues. Germline CDR1 and CDR2: MGHDK and SYGVNS. Trimming cost V 1 base and J 0 bases, with 24 bases left between them.

The chain has TRBV20-1 and TRBJ2-3; a possible D gene is TRBD2 (5 bases). This CDR3 has 16 residues. V was trimmed by 1 base and J by 0 bases, leaving 14 bases between them. The germline gives CDR1 DFQATT, CDR2 SNEGSKA (reference sequence). CDR3 region: CSARAWERPSTDTQYF. The CDR3 region has the DNA TGCAGTGCTAGAGCTTGGGAGCGCCCTAGCACAGATACGCAGTATTTT.

This rearrangement joins TRBV6-2 or TRBV6-3 to TRBJ2-3, with a possible D match to TRBD1 (5 bases). The CDR3 covers 14 residues. Trimming stripped 1 base from V and 3 bases from J, with 8 bases between. CDR1 and CDR2 from the germline V gene are MNHEY and SVGEGT. The CDR3 loop reads CASSYYRTTDTQYF. The DNA of the CDR3 is TGTGCCAGCAGTTACTACCGGACAACAGATACGCAGTATTTT.

Here the CDR3 DNA reads TGTGCCAGCAGTCCGACTAGGAACCAAGAGACCCAGTACTTC. Protein: CASSPTRNQETQYF. The chain links TRBV6-6 to TRBJ2-5; weak D call: TRBD2 (6 bases). With 5 bases removed from V and 0 bases from J, the gap between germline ends came to 10 bases. The CDR3 spans 14 residues. Germline CDR1 is MNHNY and CDR2 is SVGAGI (reference sequence).

V gene TRBV2 combines with J gene TRBJ1-5; no reliable D call. V lost 3 bases to trimming and J lost 1 base, with 7 bases between them. The CDR3 contains 14 residues. In germline, CDR1 is SNHLY, CDR2 FYNNEI. CDR3 sequence: CASSEGRSNQPQHF. As DNA, the CDR3 is TGTGCCAGCAGTGAGGGCAGAAGCAATCAGCCCCAGCATTTT. Full variable domain (remainder filled in from reference TRBV2 and TRBJ1-5): EPEVTQTPSHQVTQMGQEVILRCVPISNHLYFYWYRQILGQKVEFLVSFYNNEISEKSEIFDDQFSVERPDGSNFTLKIRSTKLEDSAMYFCASSEGRSNQPQHFGDGTRLSIL.

The chain couples TRBV3-1 to TRBJ2-7, with D perhaps TRBD2 (5 bases). Trimming shortened V by 6 bases and J by 2 bases, and 14 bases separated the two germline ends. This CDR3 has 14 residues. Germline assignment: CDR1 LGHDT and CDR2 YNNKEL (reference sequence). The CDR3: CASRLERAPYEQYF. CDR3 sequence (DNA): TGTGCCAGCAGATTGGAGAGGGCCCCCTACGAGCAGTACTTC.

J is TRBJ1-1 and V is TRBV11-2; maybe TRBD1 (5 bases). The V gene lost 6 bases and the J gene lost 3 bases, with 14 bases spanning the gap. The CDR3 has 14 residues. Germline CDR1 SGHAT, CDR2 FQNNGV. The DNA for the CDR3 is TGTGCCAGCAGTCCAAAGGGGAGGGACACTGAAGCTTTCTTT. It codes for CASSPKGRDTEAFF.

The genes are TRBV20-1 and TRBJ1-2; 8 bases map to TRBD1. The trim removed 1 base at V and 0 bases at J, leaving 7 bases unmatched. The CDR3 contains 16 residues. Germline V gene lookup returns CDR1 DFQATT and CDR2 SNEGSKA (reference sequence). Here the CDR3 DNA reads TGCAGTGCTAGAGGGTATGGACAGGGCTCTAACTATGGCTACACCTTC. Translation gives CSARGYGQGSNYGYTF.

Points on this clonotype: Its ends do not fully match the called genes, so a read error is possible. The V gene is TRBV4-1, the J gene TRBJ2-1; D may match TRBD1 or TRBD2 (5 bases each). This CDR3 comprises 13 residues. The germline V gene has CDR1 MGHRA and CDR2 YSYEKL. CDR3 amino acids: CASSQALGTPMVF. CDR3 coding DNA: TGCGCCAGCAGCCAAGCCTTGGGGACCCCTATGGTCTTC.

Only a few counts were recorded for this clonotype. The chain couples TRBV3-1 to TRBJ2-3; D gene ambiguous. Germline CDR1 is LGHDT and CDR2 is YNNKEL (reference sequence). The CDR3 contains 15 residues. The germline V and J ends were trimmed by 1 base and 3 bases, with 11 bases remaining between them. The CDR3 loop is CASSQGQRPTDTQYF. The CDR3 coding sequence is TGTGCCAGCAGCCAAGGGCAAAGACCGACAGATACGCAGTATTTT.

V usage is TRBV11-2 and J usage is TRBJ2-5, with TRBD2 as a possible D gene (6 bases). This CDR3 region has 15 residues. CDR1 SGHAT and CDR2 FQNNGV come from the germline V gene. Deletions cut 0 bases from V and 6 bases from J, with 14 bases between. The chain's CDR3 is CASSLDLGGGQTQYF. CDR3 DNA sequence: TGTGCCAGCAGCTTAGATCTCGGAGGAGGGCAGACCCAGTACTTC.

This clonotype has a handful of counts. This chain connects TRBV6-5 to TRBJ1-1; a weak D match, TRBD1 (5 bases). Trimming took off 7 bases at V and 1 base at J, with 16 bases between the two ends. The germline CDR1 and CDR2 sequences are MNHEY and SVGAGI. CDR3 size: 15 residues. The CDR3 spells CASTLGDGTNTEAFF. CDR3 nucleotides: TGTGCCAGCACATTAGGTGACGGGACGAACACTGAAGCTTTCTTT.

The rearrangement links TRBV20-1 to TRBJ1-2, with TRBD1 matching 8 bases. The CDR3 consists of 13 residues. Germline trimming cut 3 bases from V and 3 bases from J; bases unmatched to any gene: 3. Germline values: CDR1 DFQATT, CDR2 SNEGSKA (reference sequence). This chain's CDR3 is CSARNRGYYGYTF. CDR3 sequence (DNA): TGCAGTGCTAGGAACAGGGGGTACTATGGCTACACCTTC.

The rearrangement links TRBV29-1 to TRBJ2-5, with D hard to call. The CDR3 has 14 residues. Trimming left V 4 bases short and J 2 bases short, with 14 bases between. Per the germline V gene, CDR1 is SQVTM and CDR2 is ANQGSEA. The CDR3 reads CSVAIYDYQETQYF. The CDR3 coding sequence is TGCAGCGTTGCAATCTACGATTATCAAGAGACCCAGTACTTC.

The sample holds a few counts of this clonotype. The chain has TRBV21-1 and TRBJ2-3. TRBV21-1 is tagged as a pseudogene. The CDR3 length is 11 residues. CDR3 coding DNA: TGTGCCGGTTCCAGCTGTGATACGCAGTATTTT. Protein product: CAGSSCDTQYF.